These 5 T cell receptor beta chains were sequenced from one sample in a study of breast tumors, draining lymph nodes, adjacent tissues. Each CDR3 protein gets one entry after TCRdb re-called the multiplex PCR reads with MiXCR. The repertoire has some 150,000 distinct CDR3 sequences, 20% to 25% of them found once; the top ten carry roughly 2.6%. Breast cancer patients provided tissue from their axillary draining lymph nodes. The source material was axillary lymph node tissue. Receptor source: a female donor with breast cancer. Some clones in this sample may be carry-over from other donors' samples.

This clonotype was picked up many times. CDR3 protein: CASSTLTGGTITTNEKLFF. The CDR3 DNA follows: TGTGCCAGTAGTACCCTTACGGGAGGGACAATTACGACTAATGAAAAACTGTTTTTT. This sequence joins TRBV19 and TRBJ1-4; tentatively, D is TRBD1 (6 bases). The CDR3 has 19 residues. CDR1 and CDR2 from the germline V gene are LNHDA and SQIVND (reference sequence). Trimming shortened V by 4 bases and J by 2 bases, and 23 bases separated the two germline ends.

The chain employs TRBV6-2 or TRBV6-3 and TRBJ2-1, with 8 positions matching TRBD2. The CDR3 runs to 15 residues. Germline V gene lookup returns CDR1 MNHEY and CDR2 SVGEGT. V dropped 2 bases and J dropped 6; count of bases not matched to a gene: 6. CDR3 region: CASSYAGTRGNEQFF. CDR3 in DNA: TGTGCCAGCAGTTACGCCGGGACTAGAGGCAATGAGCAGTTCTTC.

This clonotype was seen at least ten times. The CDR3 is CASSLTVGNGYTF. For the CDR3, the DNA is TGTGCCAGCAGCCTGACAGTGGGGAATGGCTACACCTTC. The rearrangement uses TRBV28 and TRBJ1-2, with D possibly being TRBD1 (5 bases). From germline, CDR1 is MDHEN and CDR2 SYDVKM. Deletions cut 6 bases from V and 6 bases from J, with 14 bases between. CDR3 length equals 13 residues.

This clonotype was seen repeatedly, ten times or more. The V gene is TRBV6-5, the J gene TRBJ1-6; 7 bases align to TRBD1. Germline assignment: CDR1 MNHEY and CDR2 SVGAGI. V lost 6 bases to trimming and J lost 9 bases; unmatched junction nucleotides: 8. The CDR3 runs 14 residues. CDR3 amino acids: CASSPGRGRSPLHF. CDR3 sequence (DNA): TGTGCCAGCAGCCCGGGGAGGGGGCGTTCACCCCTCCACTTT.

For the CDR3, the DNA is TGTGCCAGCAGTTTATCAACTAGCGGGAGGGCCGTGTACGAGCAGTACTTC. This codes for CASSLSTSGRAVYEQYF. The chain is built from TRBV28 and TRBJ2-7; TRBD2 agrees at 13 bases. Looked up from germline, CDR1 is MDHEN and CDR2 is SYDVKM. V lost 1 base, J lost 4 bases, and 7 bases stayed unmatched. There are 17 residues in the CDR3. Filled out from reference TRBV28 and TRBJ2-7, the complete variable domain reads DVKVTQSSRYLVKRTGEKVFLECVQDMDHENMFWYRQDPGLGLRLIYFSYDVKMKEKGDIPEGYSVSREKKERFSLILESASTNQTSMYLCASSLSTSGRAVYEQYFGPGTRLTVT.